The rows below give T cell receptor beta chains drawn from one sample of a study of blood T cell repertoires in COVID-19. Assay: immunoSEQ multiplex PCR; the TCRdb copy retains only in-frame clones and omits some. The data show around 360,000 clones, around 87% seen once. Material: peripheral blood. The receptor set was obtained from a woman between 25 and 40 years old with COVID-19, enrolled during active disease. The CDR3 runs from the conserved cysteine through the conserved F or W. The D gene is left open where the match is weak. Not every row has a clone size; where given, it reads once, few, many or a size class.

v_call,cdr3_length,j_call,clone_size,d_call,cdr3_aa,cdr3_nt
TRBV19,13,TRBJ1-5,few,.,CATSDSLNQPQHF,TGTGCCACCTCGGACAGCCTCAATCAGCCCCAGCATTTT
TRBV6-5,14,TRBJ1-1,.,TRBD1,CASSLDRVNTEAFF,TGTGCCAGCAGCCTCGACAGGGTGAACACTGAAGCTTTCTTT
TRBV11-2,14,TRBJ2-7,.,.,CASSLVGRQYEQYF,TGTGCCAGCAGCTTAGTAGGCAGACAATACGAGCAGTACTTC
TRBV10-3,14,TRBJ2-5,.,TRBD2,CATSVGGGHETQYF,TGTGCCACCAGCGTCGGCGGGGGTCACGAGACCCAGTACTTC
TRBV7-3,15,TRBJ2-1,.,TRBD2,CASSQTAGGNNEQFF,TGTGCCAGCAGCCAGACCGCGGGAGGGAACAATGAGCAGTTCTTC
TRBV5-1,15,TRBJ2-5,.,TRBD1,CASSPGQGPGETQYF,TGCGCCAGCAGCCCGGGACAGGGGCCGGGAGAGACCCAGTACTTC
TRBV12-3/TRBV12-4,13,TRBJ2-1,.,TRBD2,CASSFPSGNEQFF,TGTGCCAGCAGTTTCCCTAGCGGTAATGAGCAGTTCTTC
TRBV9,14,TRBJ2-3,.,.,CASNVRPGTDTQYF,TGTGCCAGCAACGTTAGGCCGGGGACAGATACGCAGTATTTT
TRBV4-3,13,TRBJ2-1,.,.,CASSQEWGGRQFF,TGCGCCAGCAGCCAAGAATGGGGGGGCCGGCAGTTCTTC
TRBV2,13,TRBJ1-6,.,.,CASSRGAGSPLHF,TGTGCCAGCTCCCGGGGGGCTGGTTCACCCCTCCACTTT
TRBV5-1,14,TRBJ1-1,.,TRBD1,CASSNGQGNTEAFF,TGCGCCAGCAGCAACGGACAGGGTAATACTGAAGCTTTCTTT
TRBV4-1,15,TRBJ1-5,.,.,CASSQVEGGGQPQHF,TGCGCCAGCAGCCAAGTCGAAGGTGGGGGGCAGCCCCAGCATTTT
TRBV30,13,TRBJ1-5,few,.,CAWSVTVNQPQHF,TGTGCCTGGAGTGTAACAGTAAATCAGCCCCAGCATTTT
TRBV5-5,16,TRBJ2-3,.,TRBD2,CASMRLAGGFTDTQYF,TGTGCCAGCATGCGACTAGCGGGAGGTTTCACAGATACGCAGTATTTT
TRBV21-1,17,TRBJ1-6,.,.,CASSKGVRSSYNSPLHF,TGTGCCAGCAGCAAAGGTGTGAGGAGCTCCTATAATTCACCCCTCCACTTT
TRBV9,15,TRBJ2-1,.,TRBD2,CASSVGLADYNEQFF,TGTGCCAGCAGCGTAGGACTAGCGGACTACAATGAGCAGTTCTTC
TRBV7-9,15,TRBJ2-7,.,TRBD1,CASSLVGQGPYEQYF,TGTGCCAGCAGCTTAGTCGGACAGGGCCCCTACGAGCAGTACTTC
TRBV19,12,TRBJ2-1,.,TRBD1,CASSPDRVRQFF,TGTGCCAGTAGTCCGGACAGGGTGCGGCAGTTCTTC
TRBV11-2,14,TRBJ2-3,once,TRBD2,CASRLAGGSDTQYF,TGTGCCAGCAGGCTAGCGGGGGGATCAGATACGCAGTATTTT
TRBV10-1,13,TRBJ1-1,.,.,CASSENRGTEAFF,TGCGCCAGCAGTGAAAATAGAGGGACTGAAGCTTTCTTT
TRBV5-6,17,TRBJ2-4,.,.,CASSLVGVRLAKNIQYF,TGTGCCAGCAGCTTGGTAGGGGTGCGCCTAGCCAAAAACATTCAGTACTTC
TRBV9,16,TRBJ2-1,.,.,CASSPSLGTPYNEQFF,TGTGCCAGCAGCCCTTCCCTCGGGACTCCATACAATGAGCAGTTCTTC
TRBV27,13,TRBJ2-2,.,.,CASSLIRFGELFF,TGTGCCAGCAGTTTAATCAGATTCGGGGAGCTGTTTTTT
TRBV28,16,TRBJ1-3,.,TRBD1,CASRFADRISGNTIYF,TGTGCCAGCAGGTTCGCGGACAGGATTTCTGGAAACACCATATATTTT
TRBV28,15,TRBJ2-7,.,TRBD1,CASTSPGQGSYEQYF,TGTGCCAGCACCTCTCCAGGACAGGGATCCTACGAGCAGTACTTC
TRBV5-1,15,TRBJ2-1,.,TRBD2,CASSLGLAGGQEQFF,TGCGCCAGCAGCTTGGGCCTAGCGGGAGGCCAAGAGCAGTTCTTC
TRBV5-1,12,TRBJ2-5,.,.,CASSLYFETQYF,TGCGCCAGCAGCTTGTATTTTGAGACCCAGTACTTC
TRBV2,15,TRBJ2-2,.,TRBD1,CASRGGTGIDGELFF,TGTGCCAGCAGGGGCGGGACAGGGATCGACGGGGAGCTGTTTTTT
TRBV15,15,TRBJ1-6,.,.,CATSKEGAANSPLHF,TGTGCCACCAGCAAGGAGGGAGCCGCAAATTCACCCCTCCACTTT
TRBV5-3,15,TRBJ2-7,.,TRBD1,CARSFPGQGAYEQYF,TGTGCCAGAAGCTTCCCGGGACAGGGGGCTTACGAGCAGTACTTC
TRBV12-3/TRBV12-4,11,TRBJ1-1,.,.,CASSLGGEAFF,TGTGCCAGCAGTTTGGGGGGTGAAGCTTTCTTT
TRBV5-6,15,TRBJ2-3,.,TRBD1,CASSRDRALTDTQYF,TGTGCCAGCAGCCGGGACAGGGCCCTCACAGATACGCAGTATTTT
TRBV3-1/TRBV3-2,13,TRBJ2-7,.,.,CASSQAVAYEQYF,TGTGCCAGCAGCCAAGCTGTCGCCTACGAGCAGTACTTC
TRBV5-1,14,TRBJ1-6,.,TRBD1,CASSLGDRDSPLHF,TGCGCCAGCAGCTTGGGTGACAGGGATTCACCCCTCCACTTT
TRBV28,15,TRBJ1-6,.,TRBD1,CASSPGQGWNSPLHF,TGTGCCAGCAGTCCGGGACAGGGCTGGAATTCACCCCTCCACTTT
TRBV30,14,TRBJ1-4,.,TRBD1,CAWGPDREDEKLFF,TGTGCCTGGGGCCCGGACAGGGAAGATGAAAAACTGTTTTTT
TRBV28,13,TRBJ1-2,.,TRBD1,CASRNRGLDGYTF,TGTGCCAGCAGGAACAGGGGGCTGGATGGCTACACCTTC
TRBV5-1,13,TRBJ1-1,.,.,CASSLAGYSEAFF,TGCGCCAGCAGCTTAGCCGGGTACTCTGAAGCTTTCTTT
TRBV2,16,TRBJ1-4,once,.,CASSEAVRGAEEKLFF,TGTGCCAGCAGTGAAGCGGTAAGGGGCGCTGAGGAAAAACTGTTTTTT
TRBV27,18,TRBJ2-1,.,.,CASSPTRGGVSSYNEQFF,TGTGCCAGCAGTCCGACCCGGGGTGGGGTGAGCTCCTACAATGAGCAGTTCTTC
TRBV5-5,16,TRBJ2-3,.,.,CASSLVGSGSTDTQYF,TGTGCCAGCAGCTTGGTCGGTAGCGGTAGCACAGATACGCAGTATTTT
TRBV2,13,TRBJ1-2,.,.,CASSSGQLFGYTF,TGTGCCAGTTCGTCGGGACAACTTTTCGGCTACACCTTC
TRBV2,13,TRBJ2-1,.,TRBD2,CASSEEQLAEQFF,TGTGCCAGCAGTGAAGAACAACTAGCGGAGCAGTTCTTC
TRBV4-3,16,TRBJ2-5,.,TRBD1,CASSQVGTGPTETQYF,TGCGCCAGCAGCCAAGTAGGGACAGGGCCGACGGAGACCCAGTACTTC
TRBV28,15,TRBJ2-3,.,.,CASSGDMSSTDTQYF,TGTGCCAGCAGCGGGGACATGTCTAGCACAGATACGCAGTATTTT
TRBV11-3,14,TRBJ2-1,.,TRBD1,CASSSDRVGNEQFF,TGTGCCAGCAGCTCCGACAGGGTGGGCAATGAGCAGTTCTTC
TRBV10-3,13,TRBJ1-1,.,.,CAISERGDTEAFF,TGTGCCATCAGTGAACGGGGTGACACTGAAGCTTTCTTT
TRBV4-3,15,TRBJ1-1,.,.,CASSQDTGLNTEAFF,TGCGCCAGCAGCCAAGACACAGGTTTGAACACTGAAGCTTTCTTT
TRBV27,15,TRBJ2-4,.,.,CASSFSAGSKNIQYF,TGTGCCAGCAGTTTTAGTGCAGGGTCCAAAAACATTCAGTACTTC
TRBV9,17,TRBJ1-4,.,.,CASSVGQGLVTNEKLFF,TGTGCCAGCAGCGTAGGCCAGGGTCTAGTAACTAATGAAAAACTGTTTTTT
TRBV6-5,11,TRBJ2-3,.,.,CASSPLDTQYF,TGTGCCAGCAGTCCTTTGGATACGCAGTATTTT
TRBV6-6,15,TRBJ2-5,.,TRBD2,CASSPPGGEGETQYF,TGTGCCAGCAGCCCCCCTGGGGGGGAGGGAGAGACCCAGTACTTC
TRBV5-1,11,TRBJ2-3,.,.,CASSLTDTQYF,TGCGCCAGCAGCCTCACAGATACGCAGTATTTT